Following are 20 T cell receptor beta chains from one sample sequenced in a study of regulatory T cells in long-lasting Graves disease. HTBI primers from iRepertoire and Arm-PCR of CDR3 regions yielded the TCR beta libraries. Via MiXCR, TCRdb re-called the multiplex PCR reads, giving one row per CDR3 protein. The sample records about 200,000 distinct CDR3 sequences, about a sixth being singletons. Time point defined: newly diagnosed GD, antithyroid drugs for less than 3 months. PBMC-extracted RNA yielded the TCR library. The specimen comprised peripheral blood mononuclear cells (PBMCs), sampled at new diagnosis, from a patient treated with antithyroid drugs. The receptor set was obtained from a female donor with Graves disease.

This clonotype was observed at least ten times. The genes are TRBV27 and TRBJ2-7; 9 positions match TRBD1. CDR3 length: 14 residues. Germline lookup yields CDR1 MNHEY and CDR2 SMNVEV (reference sequence). The J segment lost 5 bases and the V segment lost 6 bases, leaving 8 bases of the junction unmatched. The CDR3 nucleotides are TGTGCCAGCAGCCCCGGGACAGGGCGACACGAGCAGTACTTC. Its translation: CASSPGTGRHEQYF.

Of note for this clonotype: This likely came from a read error, as a far larger clone is one base away. Because it lacks the conserved phenylalanine or tryptophan at the end, this CDR3 is likely a read error. The chain joins TRBV6-2 or TRBV6-3 to TRBJ1-1; D gene unclear. The V end lost 4 bases, the J end lost 4 bases, and 10 bases lay between the germline ends. There are 13 residues in the CDR3. Germline CDR1 and CDR2: MNHEY and SVGEGT. The CDR3 spells CASSLRDTTEAFL. The CDR3 region has the DNA TGTGCCAGCAGTTTGCGGGATACCACTGAAGCTTTCCTT.

This clonotype was picked up many times. The chain couples TRBV6-1 to TRBJ2-3; possible D gene TRBD1, 6 bases. The CDR3 is 20 amino acids. With 4 bases removed from V and 3 bases from J, the gap between germline ends came to 29 bases. Germline V lookup: CDR1 MNHNS, CDR2 SASEGT. The CDR3 region is CASSARWGRVEVDQTDTQYF. CDR3 DNA: TGTGCCAGCAGTGCCCGGTGGGGGCGGGTCGAGGTAGACCAAACAGATACGCAGTATTTT.

This clonotype was recorded at least ten times. The chain employs TRBV7-9 and TRBJ1-2, with D possibly matching TRBD1 (5 bases). The germline V and J ends were trimmed by 1 base and 5 bases, with 8 bases remaining between them. Germline CDR1 and CDR2: SEHNR and FQNEAQ (reference sequence). This CDR3 is 13 amino acids long. CDR3 in DNA: TGTGCCAGCAGCTTAGGACAGTCTTATGGCTACACCTTC. Its translation is CASSLGQSYGYTF.

At least ten counts were recorded for this clonotype. The chain carries TRBV20-1 and TRBJ2-2, with TRBD2 matching over 7 bases. CDR1 is DFQATT and CDR2 is SNEGSKA in the germline V gene (reference sequence). The CDR3 loop spans 13 amino acids. The ends lost 6 bases at V and 2 bases at J; junction bases unmatched: 3. In DNA, the CDR3 is TGCAGTGCGTGGGACTACAACACCGGGGAGCTGTTTTTT. Encoded protein: CSAWDYNTGELFF.

This clonotype occurred many times. V gene TRBV7-2 combines with J gene TRBJ1-5; D gene unclear. Germline CDR1 SGHTA, CDR2 FQGNSA. The CDR3 sequence is 12 residues long. V was clipped by 2 bases and J by 10 bases, with 9 bases between them. The CDR3 here is CASSLLGYPQHF. The DNA for the CDR3 is TGTGCCAGCAGCTTACTGGGCTACCCCCAGCATTTT. The variable domain in full, completed from reference TRBV7-2 and TRBJ1-5, reads GAGVSQSPSNKVTEKGKDVELRCDPISGHTALYWYRQSLGQGLEFLIYFQGNSAPDKSGLPSDRFSAERTGGSVSTLTIQRTQQEDSAVYLCASSLLGYPQHFGDGTRLSIL.

This clonotype has more than one count but fewer than ten. A much larger clone is a single base away; this may be a read error. The gene calls are TRBV6-2 or TRBV6-3 and TRBJ2-1; possibly TRBD2 for D (6 bases). The CDR3 is 16 amino acids. Germline V CDR1 and CDR2: MNHEY, SVGEGT. This CDR3 reads CACSSLRAGADNEQFF. CDR3 nucleotide sequence: TGTGCCTGCAGTTCACTCCGAGCGGGCGCGGACAATGAGCAGTTCTTC.

This clonotype was counted at least ten times. This chain connects TRBV4-1 to TRBJ2-7; tentatively, D is TRBD1 (5 bases). Germline loops: CDR1 MGHRA, CDR2 YSYEKL. Trimming took 5 bases from V and 7 from J, leaving 18 bases between them. This CDR3 is built from 14 residues. CDR3 nucleotide sequence: TGCGCCAGCAGCTCGGGCAGGGCGGATGTTGAGCAGTACTTC. Amino acid sequence: CASSSGRADVEQYF.

The V gene is TRBV20-1, the J gene TRBJ2-1; D unclear. Germline CDR1 reads DFQATT; CDR2 reads SNEGSKA (reference sequence). The CDR3 loop spans 15 amino acids. The V gene lost 0 bases and the J gene lost 1 base, with 10 bases spanning the gap. The CDR3 nucleotides read TGCAGTGCTAGAGATATAGCTAGTTCCTACAATGAGCAGTTCTTC. Protein: CSARDIASSYNEQFF.

The sample holds many counts of this clonotype. This chain uses TRBV28 with TRBJ1-2; 9 positions match TRBD1. In germline, CDR1 is MDHEN, CDR2 SYDVKM. CDR3 length: 14 amino acids. The trim removed 6 bases at V and 6 bases at J, leaving 8 bases unmatched. CDR3 in amino acids: CASRLPGTGNGYTF. CDR3 nucleotides: TGTGCCAGCAGGCTTCCCGGGACAGGGAATGGCTACACCTTC.

This clonotype was picked up many times. This rearrangement joins TRBV10-3 to TRBJ1-2; perhaps TRBD1 as D (5 bases). Looked up from germline, CDR1 is ENHRY and CDR2 is SYGVKD. Trimming took 0 bases from V and 3 from J, leaving 14 bases between them. The CDR3 runs 16 residues. The CDR3 region has the DNA TGTGCCATCAGTGAGTCGGGAATAGGGGTGGACTATGGCTACACCTTC. Its translation: CAISESGIGVDYGYTF.

This clonotype was found a few times. The chain joins TRBV6-2 or TRBV6-3 to TRBJ1-2, with a weak D call TRBD1 (5 bases). Germline CDR1 MNHEY, CDR2 SVGEGT. This CDR3 is 12 amino acids long. Trimming removed 5 bases at V and 4 bases at J, with 8 bases between. CDR3 sequence reads: CASSRGPYGYTF. In nucleotides, the CDR3 is TGTGCCAGCAGTAGGGGACCCTATGGCTACACCTTC.

This clonotype came up many times. This chain links TRBV5-1 with TRBJ2-5; TRBD1 matches 8 bases. The CDR3 covers 13 residues. Germline loops: CDR1 SGHRS, CDR2 YFSETQ. Unmatched junction bases numbered 4, after V lost 4 bases and J lost 5 bases. In nucleotides, the CDR3 is TGCGCCAGCAGCCCGGACAGGGTTGAGACCCAGTACTTC. The encoded protein is CASSPDRVETQYF.

The genes are TRBV4-1 and TRBJ1-5; D is perhaps TRBD1 (6 bases). Germline-derived CDR1 and CDR2 are MGHRA and YSYEKL. V was pared by 0 bases and J by 3 bases, with 15 bases between. This CDR3 has 17 residues. This CDR3 reads CASSQDRAGGVNQPQHF. The CDR3 nucleotides are TGCGCCAGCAGCCAAGATAGGGCCGGGGGCGTCAATCAGCCCCAGCATTTT.

This clonotype was detected many times. The chain recombines TRBV7-8 with TRBJ2-2; 14 bases match TRBD2. This CDR3 has 18 residues. V trimming: 3 bases; J trimming: 4 bases; junction bases outside the gene matches: 7. Per germline, CDR1 SGHVS and CDR2 FQNEAQ. DNA for the CDR3: TGTGCCAGCAGCTTGGACGGGACTAGCGGGAGACGCACCGGGGAGCTGTTTTTT. Translated, it gives CASSLDGTSGRRTGELFF.

In its sample, this clonotype was seen many times. The genes are TRBV19 and TRBJ1-1, with 7 bases identical to TRBD1. V was clipped by 5 bases and J by 4 bases; unmatched bases: 13. Per the germline V gene, CDR1 is LNHDA and CDR2 is SQIVND (reference sequence). CDR3 length: 16 residues. The CDR3 reads CASSPLRQGSPTEAFF. CDR3 DNA: TGTGCCAGTAGTCCCCTCCGACAGGGCTCTCCCACTGAAGCTTTCTTT.

Many counts were recorded for this clonotype. The chain employs TRBV3-1 and TRBJ2-7, with D perhaps matching TRBD2 (7 bases). The CDR3 spans 15 residues. The germline V gene has CDR1 LGHDT and CDR2 YNNKEL (reference sequence). Trimming left V 2 bases short and J 3 bases short, with 14 bases between. The CDR3 nucleotides read TGTGCCAGCAGCCAAAAGGGGGGGACGAACTACGAGCAGTACTTC. It translates to CASSQKGGTNYEQYF.

In its sample, this clonotype was seen many times. The V and J genes are TRBV4-1 and TRBJ2-7, with D possibly matching TRBD2 (6 bases). CDR1 and CDR2 (germline): MGHRA, YSYEKL. V was clipped by 1 base and J by 6 bases, with 19 bases between them. CDR3 length: 16 residues. The chain's CDR3 is CASSQASAVLASEQYF. The CDR3, as DNA: TGCGCCAGCAGCCAAGCCTCCGCGGTCCTAGCGAGCGAGCAGTACTTC.

This clonotype appeared a few times. The V gene is TRBV4-3, the J gene TRBJ2-3; D tentatively reads TRBD1 or TRBD2 (5 bases each). The germline V gene has CDR1 LGHNA and CDR2 YSLEER. The CDR3 totals 14 residues. The ends were cut back, 0 bases at V and 4 bases at J, with 8 bases in the middle. CDR3 sequence reads: CASSQDRGPDTQYF. CDR3 DNA: TGCGCCAGCAGCCAAGATCGGGGACCAGATACGCAGTATTTT.

This clonotype was seen repeatedly, ten times or more. The chain carries TRBV10-1 and TRBJ1-6; the D is unclear. The CDR3 consists of 15 residues. V was clipped by 11 bases and J by 0 bases, with 14 bases between them. Germline lookup yields CDR1 WNHNN and CDR2 SYGVQD (reference sequence). CDR3 nucleotides: TGCGCCGGGTCAAGCGGGAGCTCCTATAATTCACCCCTCCACTTT. It codes for CAGSSGSSYNSPLHF.